This record covers a single T cell receptor (beta chain). The target antigen is unknown. Although they were nominally healthy when sampled, donors likely had unrecorded immune exposures. The sample is drawn from a study of cytomegalovirus exposure and HLA in healthy donors. Broader study findings: The number of N-insertions in an Asian-associated ancestry cluster was reportedly below the approximately 680-donor mean in a later analysis. Per a later analysis, about 18,000 TCR beta sequences showed association with HLA alleles at 0.05 false discovery rate.

PCR amplification relied on 60 Vbeta primers (plus 13 Jbeta primers). Here immunoSEQ multiplex PCR was the method, and the copy in TCRdb shows in-frame clones only, minus some. The sample totals more than 95,000 clones; its top ten clones hold 2.5% to 3%. The sequencing sample was made of PBMCs. This TCR came from a man under 40 in good health and CMV-seronegative.

CDR3 loop: CAWSVGGMKTDTQYF. As DNA, the CDR3 is TGTGCCTGGAGTGTGGGAGGGATGAAGACAGATACGCAGTATTTT. The genes are TRBV30 and TRBJ2-3; 7 positions match TRBD2. Per germline, CDR1 GTSNPN and CDR2 SVGIG (reference sequence). V gave up 0 bases and J gave up 3 bases; unmatched junction bases: 6. The CDR3 sequence is 15 residues long.